One and the same sample provided the 14 T cell receptor beta chains below, sequenced in a study of long-term antiretroviral therapy in people with HIV. Sequencing relied on immunoSEQ assay v3.0, run at survey level. The repertoire was sequenced with immunoSEQ multiplex PCR; TCRdb's copy has only in-frame clones and lacks some. The repertoire consists of 27,000 or so clones, with more than 70% occurring once and the leading ten covering roughly 9%. Material: unsorted PBMCs, obtained 4.8 to 5 years after starting antiretroviral therapy. Every receptor here comes from a man aged 35 to 55 with HIV.

The table lists this clone with a few counts. J is TRBJ1-1 and V is TRBV14, with D uncertain. The germline V gene encodes CDR1 SGHDN and CDR2 FVKESK. The length of the CDR3 is 18 residues. Trimming took off 2 bases at V and 0 bases at J, with 19 bases between the two ends. For the CDR3, the DNA is TGTGCCAGCAGCCAATCCCAGGAAGTGGCCCTCATGAACACTGAAGCTTTCTTT. It translates to CASSQSQEVALMNTEAFF.

This chain links TRBV6-6 with TRBJ2-1; TRBD1 is a possible D gene (6 bases). The CDR3 has 13 amino acids. Trimming left V 5 bases short and J 6 bases short, with 11 bases between. CDR1 and CDR2 from the germline V gene are MNHNY and SVGAGI (reference sequence). The CDR3, as DNA: TGTGCCAGCAGTCAAAGACAGGCCAATGAGCAGTTCTTC. Its protein is CASSQRQANEQFF.

The J gene is TRBJ1-1, the V gene TRBV5-1; the D is unclear. Deletions cut 1 base from V and 2 bases from J, with 9 bases between. The CDR3 runs 14 residues. CDR1 and CDR2 from the germline V gene are SGHRS and YFSETQ. CDR3 region: CASSLFSVNTEAFF. The CDR3 coding sequence is TGCGCCAGCAGCTTGTTTTCGGTCAACACTGAAGCTTTCTTT. Full variable domain (remainder filled in from reference TRBV5-1 and TRBJ1-1): KAGVTQTPRYLIKTRGQQVTLSCSPISGHRSVSWYQQTPGQGLQFLFEYFSETQRNKGNFPGRFSGRQFSNSRSEMNVSTLELGDSALYLCASSLFSVNTEAFFGQGTRLTVV.

Relative to its sample, this clone is hyperexpanded (1% or more). The rearrangement links TRBV11-3 to TRBJ2-6, with D unresolved. The CDR3 spans 12 residues. V was trimmed by 5 bases and J by 6 bases, leaving 5 bases between them. Germline CDR1 reads SGHNT; CDR2 reads YENEEA. The CDR3 region is CASSAAANVLTF. CDR3 nucleotides: TGTGCCAGCAGCGCGGCGGCCAACGTCCTGACTTTC.

V and J are TRBV21-1 and TRBJ1-2. TRBV21-1 is a pseudogene. This CDR3 is built from 20 residues. CDR3 in DNA: TGTGCCAGCAGCAAAGCGCTTTACGTTACCGTCGCCCCTTGTCATTATGGCTACACCTTC. It codes for CASSKALYVTVAPCHYGYTF.

The chain combines TRBV5-4 with TRBJ2-5; D remains unclear. The J call may not be correct, given that the DNA end is closer to TRBJ2-7. This CDR3 has 13 residues. CDR1 and CDR2 (germline): SGHNT, YYREEE (reference sequence). The CDR3 region has the DNA TGTGCCAGCAGCTTGCCGTCCTCCTACGAGCAGTACTTC. It yields the protein CASSLPSSYEQYF.

This clone was recorded a few times. The J gene is TRBJ2-6, the V gene TRBV7-9, with unresolved D. The CDR3 totals 12 residues. V lost 5 bases and J 6 bases, leaving 5 bases between the germline ends. Germline V gene lookup returns CDR1 SEHNR and CDR2 FQNEAQ (reference sequence). CDR3 protein: CASSAAANVLTF. The CDR3, as DNA: TGTGCCAGCAGCGCGGCGGCCAACGTCCTGACTTTC.

This clone was counted a few times. The chain uses TRBV18 and TRBJ2-7; D remains ambiguous. Trimming removed 0 bases at V and 0 bases at J, with 12 bases between. Germline V gene data show CDR1 as KGHSH and CDR2 as LQKENI. This CDR3 is 16 amino acids long. CDR3 nucleotides: TGTGCCAGCTCACCACCGATACCGCTGAGCTCCTACGAGCAGTACTTC. Residues: CASSPPIPLSSYEQYF.

This clone has a handful of counts. The chain joins TRBV15 to TRBJ1-2; 9 bases map to TRBD1. Germline values: CDR1 LNHNV, CDR2 YYDKDF (reference sequence). V lost 6 bases and J lost 3; bases outside the gene matches: 2. This CDR3 spans 13 amino acids. CDR3 bases: TGTGCCACCAGAAGGACAGGGGACTATGGCTACACCTTC. Translating gives CATRRTGDYGYTF.

V and J are TRBV30 and TRBJ1-6, with 8 bases identical to TRBD1. This CDR3 has 15 residues. Losses at the gene ends were 0 bases for V and 9 bases for J; bases not matched to a gene: 7. Germline V gene sequence: CDR1 GTSNPN, CDR2 SVGIG (reference sequence). CDR3 in amino acids: CAWSVLGTGASPLHF. The CDR3, as DNA: TGTGCCTGGAGTGTACTGGGGACAGGTGCTTCACCCCTCCACTTT.

V gene TRBV11-2 combines with J gene TRBJ1-3; no reliable D call. There are 13 residues in the CDR3. Germline V gene data show CDR1 as SGHAT and CDR2 as FQNNGV. V gave up 5 bases and J gave up 9 bases, with 14 bases separating them. CDR3 residues: CASSPDWVSTIYF. CDR3 bases: TGTGCCAGCAGCCCCGACTGGGTTAGCACCATATATTTT.

The V and J genes are TRBV25-1 and TRBJ1-1, with D possibly TRBD1 on 5 matching bases. Looked up from germline, CDR1 is MGHDK and CDR2 is SYGVNS. This CDR3 has 13 amino acids. The V gene lost 5 bases and the J gene lost 1 base, with 8 bases spanning the gap. CDR3 loop: CASSWGGNTEAFF. As DNA, the CDR3 is TGTGCCAGCAGTTGGGGGGGGAACACTGAAGCTTTCTTT.

The chain couples TRBV28 to TRBJ2-4; D is undetermined. Germline V lookup: CDR1 MDHEN, CDR2 SYDVKM. There are 15 residues in the CDR3. Trimming pared 3 bases from V and 0 bases from J, leaving 9 bases between. The CDR3 DNA reads TGTGCCAGCAGTTTCACATTTTTAGCCAAAAACATTCAGTACTTC. It specifies CASSFTFLAKNIQYF.

The chain combines TRBV11-2 with TRBJ2-7, with D perhaps TRBD2 (5 bases). CDR1 is SGHAT, CDR2 FQNNGV, per germline. The CDR3 runs to 17 residues. V was pared by 4 bases and J by 6 bases, with 25 bases between. This chain's CDR3 is CASSYGPGGASDREQYF. The CDR3 DNA sequence: TGTGCCAGCAGCTACGGCCCCGGAGGAGCGAGTGATCGCGAGCAGTACTTC.